This TCR beta chain was profiled in a study of blood T cell repertoires in COVID-19. Sequenced by immunoSEQ multiplex PCR; TCRdb stores in-frame clones only, minus some. The sample includes hundreds of thousands of clones, about 89% of them seen just once. The V gene's germline CDR1 is LNHDA and CDR2 SQIVND (reference sequence). The V gene end was trimmed by 5 bases and the J gene end by 0 bases; junction bases not matched to a gene: 10. The CDR3 totals 19 residues. The source material was peripheral blood. The TCR sequence derives from a man aged 35 to 55 with acute or convalescent COVID-19. The rearrangement joins TRBV19 to TRBJ2-6; 10 bases map to TRBD1. CDR3 nucleotides: TGTGCCAGTAGTCAGGTTCCGGGACAGGGGAACTCTGGGGCCAACGTCCTGACTTTC. It is translated as CASSQVPGQGNSGANVLTF.